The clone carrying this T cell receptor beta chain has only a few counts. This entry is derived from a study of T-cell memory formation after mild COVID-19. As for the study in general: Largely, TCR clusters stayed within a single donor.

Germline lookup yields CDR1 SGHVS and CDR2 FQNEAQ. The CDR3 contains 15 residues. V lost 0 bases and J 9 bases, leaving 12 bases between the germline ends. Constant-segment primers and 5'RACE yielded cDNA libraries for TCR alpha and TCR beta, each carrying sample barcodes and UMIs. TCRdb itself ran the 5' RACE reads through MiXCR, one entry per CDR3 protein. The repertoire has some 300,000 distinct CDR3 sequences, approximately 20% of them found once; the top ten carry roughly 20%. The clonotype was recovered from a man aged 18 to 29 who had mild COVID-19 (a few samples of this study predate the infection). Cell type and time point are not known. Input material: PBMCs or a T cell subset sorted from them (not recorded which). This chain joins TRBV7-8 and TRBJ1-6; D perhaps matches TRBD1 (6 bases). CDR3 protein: CASSLALGGRSPLHF. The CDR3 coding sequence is TGTGCCAGCAGCTTAGCGCTAGGGGGACGTTCACCCCTCCACTTT.